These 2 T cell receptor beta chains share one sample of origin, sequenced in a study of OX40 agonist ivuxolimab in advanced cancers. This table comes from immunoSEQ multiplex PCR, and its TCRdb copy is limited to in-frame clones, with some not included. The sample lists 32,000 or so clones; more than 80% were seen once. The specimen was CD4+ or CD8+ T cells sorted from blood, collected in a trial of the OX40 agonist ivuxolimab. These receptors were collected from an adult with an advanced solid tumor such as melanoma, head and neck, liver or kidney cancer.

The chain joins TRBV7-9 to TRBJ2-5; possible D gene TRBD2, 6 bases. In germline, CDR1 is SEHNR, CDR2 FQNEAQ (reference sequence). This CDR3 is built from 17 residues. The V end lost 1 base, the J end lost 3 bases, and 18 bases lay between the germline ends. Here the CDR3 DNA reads TGTGCCAGCAGCTTAGAAGGTCGGGGGTGGCTAGAAGAGACCCAGTACTTC. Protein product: CASSLEGRGWLEETQYF.

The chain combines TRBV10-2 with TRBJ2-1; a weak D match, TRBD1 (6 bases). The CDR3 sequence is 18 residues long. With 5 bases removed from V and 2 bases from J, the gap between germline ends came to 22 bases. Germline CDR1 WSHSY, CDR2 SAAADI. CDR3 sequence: CASSKDSPESATYNEQFF. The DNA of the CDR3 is TGCGCCAGCAGTAAGGACAGCCCCGAATCTGCAACCTACAATGAGCAGTTCTTC.